A selection of T cell receptor beta chains follows, all from one sample in a study of blood T cell repertoires in COVID-19. Clones were sequenced by immunoSEQ multiplex PCR, and TCRdb holds only the in-frame ones, with some missing. This table has approximately 240,000 clones, approximately 80% appearing once. Source material: PBMCs or T cells enriched from blood (not recorded which). These receptors were obtained from a woman in her forties with acute COVID-19. Both conserved end residues are part of each CDR3. The order of the fields is clone size, J gene, D gene, V gene, CDR3 DNA, CDR3 protein. The D gene is left open where the match is weak. The listing skips clone size in some rows; elsewhere it reads once, few, many or a size class.

abundance: once; j_gene: TRBJ2-7; d_gene: -; v_gene: TRBV6-1; CDR3nt: TGTGCCAGCAGTGACGGGACACCCCCGTTCTCCTACGAGCAGTACTTC; CDR3aa: CASSDGTPPFSYEQYF
abundance: -; j_gene: TRBJ1-5; d_gene: TRBD1; v_gene: TRBV7-2; CDR3nt: TGTGCCAGCAGCCCTCAACAGGGGAATCGACAGCCCCAGCATTTT; CDR3aa: CASSPQQGNRQPQHF
abundance: -; j_gene: TRBJ2-6; d_gene: TRBD2; v_gene: TRBV3-1/TRBV3-2; CDR3nt: TGTGCCAGCAGCCAAGATTTGCTAGCGGGAACTGGGGCCAACGTCCTGACTTTC; CDR3aa: CASSQDLLAGTGANVLTF
abundance: -; j_gene: TRBJ2-5; d_gene: -; v_gene: TRBV4-1; CDR3nt: TGCGCCAGCAGCCGGGGGCCCCGCCACCAAGAGACCCAGTACTTC; CDR3aa: CASSRGPRHQETQYF
abundance: -; j_gene: TRBJ1-2; d_gene: TRBD1; v_gene: TRBV25-1; CDR3nt: TGTGCCAGCAGTGAGGGGACAGGGACTTACTATGGCTACACCTTC; CDR3aa: CASSEGTGTYYGYTF
abundance: -; j_gene: TRBJ1-1; d_gene: -; v_gene: TRBV4-3; CDR3nt: TGCGCCAGCAGCCAAGATAAGATGAGAGGCGGGGACACTGAAGCTTTCTTT; CDR3aa: CASSQDKMRGGDTEAFF
abundance: -; j_gene: TRBJ2-6; d_gene: -; v_gene: TRBV5-1; CDR3nt: TGCGCCAGCACCACCCGCCCGGGGAGCACTGGGGCCAACGTCCTGACTTTC; CDR3aa: CASTTRPGSTGANVLTF
abundance: -; j_gene: TRBJ2-3; d_gene: TRBD1; v_gene: TRBV6-5; CDR3nt: TGTGCCAGCAGTTACGCAGGGGGCGTCTCAGATACGCAGTATTTT; CDR3aa: CASSYAGGVSDTQYF
abundance: -; j_gene: TRBJ1-1; d_gene: -; v_gene: TRBV7-3; CDR3nt: TGTGCCAGCAGCGAACAGGGTACGAACACTGAAGCTTTCTTT; CDR3aa: CASSEQGTNTEAFF
abundance: -; j_gene: TRBJ1-2; d_gene: TRBD1; v_gene: TRBV12-3/TRBV12-4; CDR3nt: TGTGCCAGCAGTACAGGGGCCTATGGCTACACCTTC; CDR3aa: CASSTGAYGYTF
abundance: -; j_gene: TRBJ1-2; d_gene: -; v_gene: TRBV6-2/TRBV6-3; CDR3nt: TGTGCCAGCAACCCGGACAAATACTATGGCTACACCTTC; CDR3aa: CASNPDKYYGYTF
abundance: -; j_gene: TRBJ1-1; d_gene: TRBD1; v_gene: TRBV29-1; CDR3nt: TGCAGCGTTGCTCTTTCACAGGGGGCTGGGAGAGCTTTCTTT; CDR3aa: CSVALSQGAGRAFF
abundance: -; j_gene: TRBJ1-5; d_gene: -; v_gene: TRBV7-8; CDR3nt: TGTGCCAGCAGCTTAGCCGCGGGGGAGGTTCAGCCCCAGCATTTT; CDR3aa: CASSLAAGEVQPQHF
abundance: -; j_gene: TRBJ2-3; d_gene: TRBD2; v_gene: TRBV19; CDR3nt: TGTGCCAGTCAGCCCCGACTAGCGGGGGTTCGGGATACGCAGTATTTT; CDR3aa: CASQPRLAGVRDTQYF
abundance: -; j_gene: TRBJ2-1; d_gene: -; v_gene: TRBV4-1; CDR3nt: TGCGCCAGCAGCCAAGCAGGGGTTTACAATGAGCAGTTCTTC; CDR3aa: CASSQAGVYNEQFF
abundance: -; j_gene: TRBJ1-4; d_gene: TRBD1; v_gene: TRBV28; CDR3nt: TGTGCCAGCAGACCGGGACAGGGTCAATCAACTAATGAAAAACTGTTTTTT; CDR3aa: CASRPGQGQSTNEKLFF
abundance: -; j_gene: TRBJ2-5; d_gene: TRBD1; v_gene: TRBV28; CDR3nt: TGTGCCAGCAGTCCAAGAGGGACAGCGAAAGAGACCCAGTACTTC; CDR3aa: CASSPRGTAKETQYF
abundance: -; j_gene: TRBJ2-1; d_gene: -; v_gene: TRBV7-6; CDR3nt: TGTGCCAGCAGCTTAACCGGGTTCGGCAATGAGCAGTTCTTC; CDR3aa: CASSLTGFGNEQFF
abundance: -; j_gene: TRBJ1-1; d_gene: -; v_gene: TRBV12-3/TRBV12-4; CDR3nt: TGTGCCAGCAGTACCCAACAGGGCACTGAAGCTTTCTTT; CDR3aa: CASSTQQGTEAFF
abundance: -; j_gene: TRBJ2-1; d_gene: TRBD1; v_gene: TRBV4-1; CDR3nt: TGCGCCAGCAGCCAAGAAAGACAGGGGGCGCGAAATGAGCAGTTCTTC; CDR3aa: CASSQERQGARNEQFF
abundance: -; j_gene: TRBJ2-7; d_gene: -; v_gene: TRBV2; CDR3nt: TGTGCCAGCAGGGAGGGGTTTTCCGAGCAGTACTTC; CDR3aa: CASREGFSEQYF
abundance: -; j_gene: TRBJ2-5; d_gene: TRBD2; v_gene: TRBV7-2; CDR3nt: TGTGCCAGCAGCTCCCGGACGGGGGGGGCTTTGGAGACCCAGTACTTC; CDR3aa: CASSSRTGGALETQYF
abundance: -; j_gene: TRBJ1-3; d_gene: -; v_gene: TRBV6-6; CDR3nt: TGTGCCAGCACCTACGAGGGAGGGAGTGGCACCATATATTTT; CDR3aa: CASTYEGGSGTIYF
abundance: few; j_gene: TRBJ1-5; d_gene: -; v_gene: TRBV5-4; CDR3nt: TGTGCCAGCAGCACTGGGACACTTGATCAGCCCCAGCATTTT; CDR3aa: CASSTGTLDQPQHF
abundance: few; j_gene: TRBJ2-5; d_gene: TRBD2; v_gene: TRBV19; CDR3nt: TGTGCCAGTAGTATGAAGGCTAGCGGGTCCCCAAAGGAAGAGACCCAGTACTTC; CDR3aa: CASSMKASGSPKEETQYF
abundance: -; j_gene: TRBJ2-1; d_gene: TRBD1; v_gene: TRBV7-8; CDR3nt: TGTGCCAGCAACCCGGACAGGGACGATGAGCAGTTCTTC; CDR3aa: CASNPDRDDEQFF
abundance: -; j_gene: TRBJ1-4; d_gene: TRBD1; v_gene: TRBV27; CDR3nt: TGTGCCAGCAGTCGACAGGGGGCCGGGAATGAAAAACTGTTTTTT; CDR3aa: CASSRQGAGNEKLFF
abundance: -; j_gene: TRBJ2-7; d_gene: TRBD1; v_gene: TRBV19; CDR3nt: TGTGCCAGTAGTATTGGACAGGTCTACGAGCAGTACTTC; CDR3aa: CASSIGQVYEQYF
abundance: -; j_gene: TRBJ1-1; d_gene: -; v_gene: TRBV19; CDR3nt: TGTGCCAGTAGAAGATCAGACACTGAAGCTTTCTTT; CDR3aa: CASRRSDTEAFF
abundance: few; j_gene: TRBJ1-2; d_gene: -; v_gene: TRBV2; CDR3nt: TGTGCCAGCAGTGCGGAGGGGTTCGGCTACACCTTC; CDR3aa: CASSAEGFGYTF
abundance: -; j_gene: TRBJ1-1; d_gene: -; v_gene: TRBV5-5; CDR3nt: TGTGCCAGCAGCCAGTCGGGAGCGTCATACACTAACACTGAAGCTTTCTTT; CDR3aa: CASSQSGASYTNTEAFF
abundance: -; j_gene: TRBJ1-1; d_gene: -; v_gene: TRBV18; CDR3nt: TGTGCCAGCTCACTTGACAGGAACACTGAAGCTTTCTTT; CDR3aa: CASSLDRNTEAFF
abundance: -; j_gene: TRBJ1-2; d_gene: -; v_gene: TRBV6-2/TRBV6-3; CDR3nt: TGTGCCAGCAGTTATGCCTACGGCTACACCTTC; CDR3aa: CASSYAYGYTF
abundance: -; j_gene: TRBJ1-5; d_gene: -; v_gene: TRBV6-5; CDR3nt: TGTGCCAGCAGAGAGGCCTTTCGAGGTCCCCAGCATTTT; CDR3aa: CASREAFRGPQHF
abundance: -; j_gene: TRBJ2-7; d_gene: TRBD1; v_gene: TRBV29-1; CDR3nt: TGCAGCGTTGCTGGACAGGGAAGACCAGTTACCTACGAGCAGTACTTC; CDR3aa: CSVAGQGRPVTYEQYF
abundance: -; j_gene: TRBJ2-5; d_gene: TRBD2; v_gene: TRBV6-5; CDR3nt: TGTGCCAGCAGCCCCCTTGGCGGGGGGGGAGAGACCCAGTACTTC; CDR3aa: CASSPLGGGGETQYF
abundance: -; j_gene: TRBJ2-3; d_gene: -; v_gene: TRBV11-2; CDR3nt: TGTGCCAGCAGCGTGGCCTCAGGAACGCAGTATTTT; CDR3aa: CASSVASGTQYF
abundance: -; j_gene: TRBJ2-1; d_gene: -; v_gene: TRBV4-3; CDR3nt: TGCGCCAGCAGCCAAGATCGGCGGGGAGCATACAATGAGCAGTTCTTC; CDR3aa: CASSQDRRGAYNEQFF
abundance: -; j_gene: TRBJ2-7; d_gene: -; v_gene: TRBV27; CDR3nt: TGTGCCAGCAGTTTTGGGGGTGGGGGGTCCTACGAGCAGTACTTC; CDR3aa: CASSFGGGGSYEQYF
abundance: once; j_gene: TRBJ1-6; d_gene: TRBD1; v_gene: TRBV30; CDR3nt: TGTGCCTGGAGTGTATCGGGGACAGGGAATTCACCCCTCCACTTT; CDR3aa: CAWSVSGTGNSPLHF
abundance: -; j_gene: TRBJ2-6; d_gene: -; v_gene: TRBV7-9; CDR3nt: TGTGCCAGCAGCTTAGGAGGTGTCTCTGGGGCCAACGTCCTGACTTTC; CDR3aa: CASSLGGVSGANVLTF
abundance: -; j_gene: TRBJ1-6; d_gene: TRBD1; v_gene: TRBV28; CDR3nt: TGTGCCAGCAGTTCCCCCGGGACAGGGAGATCACCCCTCCACTTT; CDR3aa: CASSSPGTGRSPLHF
abundance: -; j_gene: TRBJ1-3; d_gene: TRBD1; v_gene: TRBV7-2; CDR3nt: TGTGCCAGCAGCTTACTAGCACAGGGGCACTCTGGAAACACCATATATTTT; CDR3aa: CASSLLAQGHSGNTIYF
abundance: once; j_gene: TRBJ1-2; d_gene: -; v_gene: TRBV27; CDR3nt: TGTGCCAGCAGTTGGGGCAGGGAAGGACCCTATGGCTACACCTTC; CDR3aa: CASSWGREGPYGYTF
abundance: -; j_gene: TRBJ1-1; d_gene: TRBD1; v_gene: TRBV7-2; CDR3nt: TGTGCCAGCTTAAAGGGGGCAGGGATGAACACTGAAGCTTTCTTT; CDR3aa: CASLKGAGMNTEAFF
abundance: -; j_gene: TRBJ2-7; d_gene: -; v_gene: TRBV3-1/TRBV3-2; CDR3nt: TGTGCCAGCAGCTATGGAACTAGAGCGGGCCCTCCCTACGAGCAGTACTTC; CDR3aa: CASSYGTRAGPPYEQYF
abundance: -; j_gene: TRBJ1-1; d_gene: TRBD1; v_gene: TRBV5-4; CDR3nt: TGTGCCAGCAGCCCGAGACAGGGGGCCGCGAACACTGAAGCTTTCTTT; CDR3aa: CASSPRQGAANTEAFF
abundance: -; j_gene: TRBJ2-5; d_gene: TRBD2; v_gene: TRBV28; CDR3nt: TGTGCCAGCAGTTTATTAGCGGGAGAGACCCAGTACTTC; CDR3aa: CASSLLAGETQYF
abundance: -; j_gene: TRBJ2-1; d_gene: -; v_gene: TRBV2; CDR3nt: TGTGCCAGCATGCTTGCACGTGAGAACAATGAGCAGTTCTTC; CDR3aa: CASMLARENNEQFF
abundance: -; j_gene: TRBJ2-7; d_gene: -; v_gene: TRBV12-3/TRBV12-4; CDR3nt: TGTGCCAGCAGTGGGGGACTGCTACTTGAGCAGTACTTC; CDR3aa: CASSGGLLLEQYF
abundance: few; j_gene: TRBJ2-2; d_gene: -; v_gene: TRBV29-1; CDR3nt: TGCAGCGTCCCAGGGCAGGTCACCGGGGAGCTGTTTTTT; CDR3aa: CSVPGQVTGELFF
abundance: -; j_gene: TRBJ2-1; d_gene: -; v_gene: TRBV29-1; CDR3nt: TGCAGCGTTGAAGGCATATACTGGCGAACAGGGAGCTCCTACAATGAGCAGTTCTTC; CDR3aa: CSVEGIYWRTGSSYNEQFF
abundance: -; j_gene: TRBJ2-3; d_gene: TRBD1; v_gene: TRBV5-8; CDR3nt: TGTGCCAGCAGCTTCCCCGGGACAGGGTCGGCAGATACGCAGTATTTT; CDR3aa: CASSFPGTGSADTQYF
abundance: -; j_gene: TRBJ2-1; d_gene: TRBD2; v_gene: TRBV20-1; CDR3nt: TGCAGTGCTAGTGGGACTAGCGAGTTCAATGAGCAGTTCTTC; CDR3aa: CSASGTSEFNEQFF
abundance: -; j_gene: TRBJ2-5; d_gene: -; v_gene: TRBV6-2/TRBV6-3; CDR3nt: TGTGCCAGCAGTTACTCGGGGCAGACGGAGACCCAGTACTTC; CDR3aa: CASSYSGQTETQYF
abundance: few; j_gene: TRBJ1-2; d_gene: TRBD1; v_gene: TRBV5-1; CDR3nt: TGCGCCAGCAGCTCGGGACAGGGAAATCAGTATGGCTACACCTTC; CDR3aa: CASSSGQGNQYGYTF
abundance: -; j_gene: TRBJ1-5; d_gene: TRBD1; v_gene: TRBV30; CDR3nt: TGTGCCTGGAGTGCATTCAGGGGGCCAGGTAGCAATCAGCCCCAGCATTTT; CDR3aa: CAWSAFRGPGSNQPQHF
abundance: -; j_gene: TRBJ2-7; d_gene: -; v_gene: TRBV12-3/TRBV12-4; CDR3nt: TGTGCCAGCAGCCCACAACCATACGAGCAGTACTTC; CDR3aa: CASSPQPYEQYF
abundance: once; j_gene: TRBJ1-1; d_gene: -; v_gene: TRBV3-1/TRBV3-2; CDR3nt: TGTGCCAGCAAGAGGGAGGGATGGACTGAAGCTTTCTTT; CDR3aa: CASKREGWTEAFF
abundance: -; j_gene: TRBJ1-2; d_gene: TRBD1; v_gene: TRBV18; CDR3nt: TGTGCCAGCTCACCCGGGACAGGGGGCTCTGGCTACACCTTC; CDR3aa: CASSPGTGGSGYTF